This T cell receptor (beta chain) appears in the sequencing data of a study of Graves' ophthalmopathy and Graves' hyperthyroidism. For repertoire sequencing, the TCR beta CDR3 regions were amplified from RNA transcripts. The first-round RT-PCR employed HTBI primers together with the Qiagen OneStep RT-PCR kit. A multiplex PCR was then performed as the second round. TCRdb re-derived calls from the multiplex PCR reads in MiXCR, one entry per CDR3 protein. The sample shows 200,000 to 300,000 distinct CDR3 sequences, less than 55% of them seen only once. In donors with ophthalmopathy, activity was moderate-to-severe, with CAS ≥3, NOSPECS ≥4 and duration under 3 months. Exclusion covered patients with other autoimmune diseases or uncontrolled infections (as well as pregnancy or lactation). From germline, CDR1 is SNHLY and CDR2 FYNNEI. There are 13 residues in the CDR3. The V end lost 6 bases, the J end lost 5 bases, and 14 bases lay between the germline ends.

This chain links TRBV2 with TRBJ2-7, with a tentative D call TRBD1 (7 bases). The sequence was obtained from an adult man with Graves' ophthalmopathy. Sequencing input: peripheral blood. The CDR3 nucleotides read TGTGCCAGCAGGACACAGGGGAGGCACGAGCAGTACTTC. Protein sequence: CASRTQGRHEQYF.